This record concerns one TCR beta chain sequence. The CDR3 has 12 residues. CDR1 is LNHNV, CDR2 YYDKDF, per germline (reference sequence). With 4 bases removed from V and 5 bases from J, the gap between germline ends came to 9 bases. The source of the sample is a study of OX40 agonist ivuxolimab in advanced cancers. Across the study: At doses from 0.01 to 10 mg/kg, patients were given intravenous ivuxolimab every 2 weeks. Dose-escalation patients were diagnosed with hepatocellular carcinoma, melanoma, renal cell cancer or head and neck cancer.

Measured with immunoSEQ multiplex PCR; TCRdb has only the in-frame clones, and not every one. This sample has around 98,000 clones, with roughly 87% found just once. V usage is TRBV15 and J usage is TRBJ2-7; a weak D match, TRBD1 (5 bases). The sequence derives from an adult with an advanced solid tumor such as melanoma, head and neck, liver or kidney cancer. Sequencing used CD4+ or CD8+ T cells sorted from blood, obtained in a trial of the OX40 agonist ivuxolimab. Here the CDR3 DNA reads TGTGCCACCAGCACCGACAGTAACGAGCAGTACTTC. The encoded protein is CATSTDSNEQYF.